This TCR beta chain was profiled in a study of cytomegalovirus exposure and HLA in healthy donors. Study-level points and caveats: Most TCR beta V segments were productive about 90% or about 30% of the time in an earlier analysis. The study flagged about 150 TCR beta chains as cytomegalovirus-associated.

PCR employed 60 Vbeta and 13 Jbeta primers. Assay: immunoSEQ multiplex PCR; the TCRdb copy retains only in-frame clones and omits some. The sample lists about 180,000 clones, about three quarters occurring once. V lost 2 bases and J lost 2, with 9 bases in between. The CDR3 totals 13 residues. The germline CDR1 and CDR2 sequences are GTSNPN and SVGIG (reference sequence). In the case of this clone: Its antigen is still unknown.

The sequenced material came from PBMCs. This clonotype was sampled from a man aged 40-55 years in good health and CMV-seronegative. V is TRBV30 and J is TRBJ2-5; a weak D match, TRBD2 (5 bases). The DNA of the CDR3 is TGTGCCTGGAGTCGAGGGTCACAAGAGACCCAGTACTTC. Amino acid sequence: CAWSRGSQETQYF.